This TCR beta chain emerged from a study of regulatory T cells in long-lasting Graves disease. Study context: Recently diagnosed Graves' patients had received antithyroid drugs for under 3 months.

The time point denotes: newly diagnosed GD, antithyroid drugs for less than 3 months. There was RNA extracted from PBMCs, and the TCR library was made from it. The TCR beta library used iRepertoire HTBI primers with Arm-PCR amplification of CDR3. TCRdb fed the multiplex PCR reads into MiXCR, producing one record per CDR3 protein. The repertoire includes roughly 360,000 distinct CDR3 sequences, 12% of them detected once, and about 19% sits in the top ten. Germline assignment: CDR1 SGHDN and CDR2 FVKESK. This CDR3 has 13 residues. V was pared by 1 base and J by 7 bases, with 7 bases between. Ten or more counts support this clonotype. These same data were also listed under a study on T cells in Graves' hyperthyroidism and ophthalmopathy.

The specimen was peripheral blood mononuclear cells (PBMCs), collected at new diagnosis, from a patient treated with antithyroid drugs. This chain links TRBV14 with TRBJ2-2; no reliable D call. The clonotype originates from a young woman with Graves disease. The CDR3 DNA sequence: TGTGCCAGCAGCCAAGGTGGTGGCGGGGAGCTGTTTTTT. It encodes CASSQGGGGELFF.